A single sample is the source of the 14 T cell receptor beta chains below, sequenced in a study of identical twins (dated by TCRdb to 2016 to 2017). The library was made by 5' RACE. Sequencer: Illumina HiSeq 2000. The public reads were run again by TCRdb, first through fastp at Q25 and then through MiXCR, and only productive beta chains were kept. Identical CDR3 proteins give one entry, which carries the most common genes and DNA. This sample gives around 1.7 million distinct CDR3 sequences in total; roughly 35% of them show up just once. 0.25% to 0.3% of the sample rests with the top ten. The sample taken for sequencing was cord blood. These receptors all come from a newborn girl in good health.

This chain links TRBV12-3 or TRBV12-4 with TRBJ1-1, with D unresolved. V lost 5 bases to trimming and J lost 6 bases, with 10 bases between them. The CDR3 has 12 residues. The CDR3 nucleotides are TGTGCCAGCAGTATCAGTTTCTCTGAAGCTTTCTTT. It yields the protein CASSISFSEAFF.

The chain is built from TRBV10-2 and TRBJ1-2; D is undetermined. The CDR3 contains 15 residues. Per the germline V gene, CDR1 is WSHSY and CDR2 is SAAADI. Trimming cost V 2 bases and J 4 bases, with 14 bases left between them. Here the CDR3 reads CASSEESSALYGYTF. CDR3 coding DNA: TGCGCCAGCAGTGAGGAGAGTTCAGCCCTCTATGGCTACACCTTC.

The table lists this clonotype with a few counts. This rearrangement joins TRBV4-2 to TRBJ1-4, with 9 bases matching TRBD1. CDR1 and CDR2 from the germline V gene are LGHNA and YNFKEQ. The CDR3 has 15 amino acids. Unmatched junction bases numbered 4, after V lost 1 base and J lost 7 bases. CDR3 nucleotides: TGTGCCAGCAGCCAAGTGGACAGGGGAGGTGAAAAACTGTTTTTT. It codes for CASSQVDRGGEKLFF.

In the case of this clonotype: The junction shows a germline mismatch at one end, possibly a read error. The CDR3: CGSSLGALAGLTDTQYF. The CDR3 coding sequence is TGCGGCAGCAGCCTGGGAGCACTAGCGGGCCTCACAGATACGCAGTATTTT. The chain joins TRBV5-1 to TRBJ2-3; 9 bases are shared with TRBD2. The CDR3 covers 17 residues. Germline V gene data show CDR1 as SGHRS and CDR2 as YFSETQ.

This chain uses TRBV2 with TRBJ2-4, with 12 positions matching TRBD2. J was trimmed by 13 bases and V by 6 bases; bases with no gene match: 10. This CDR3 region has 14 residues. From germline, CDR1 is SNHLY and CDR2 FYNNEI. CDR3: CASSRLAGVREQYF. As DNA, the CDR3 is TGTGCCAGCAGCCGACTAGCGGGAGTGAGAGAGCAGTACTTC. Full variable domain (rest looked up from reference TRBV2 and TRBJ2-4): EPEVTQTPSHQVTQMGQEVILRCVPISNHLYFYWYRQILGQKVEFLVSFYNNEISEKSEIFDDQFSVERPDGSNFTLKIRSTKLEDSAMYFCASSRLAGVREQYFGAGTRLSVL.

The chain couples TRBV28 to TRBJ2-5; D is uncertain. V lost 1 base and J 11 bases, leaving 20 bases between the germline ends. This CDR3 region has 15 residues. From germline, CDR1 is MDHEN and CDR2 SYDVKM. The CDR3 nucleotides are TGTGCCAGCAGTTTATCCGGCCTAGTCATTAATGAGCAGTACTTC. This codes for CASSLSGLVINEQYF.

V is TRBV5-1 and J is TRBJ1-2; D is undetermined. Germline assignment: CDR1 SGHRS and CDR2 YFSETQ. The CDR3 loop spans 12 amino acids. V was clipped by 3 bases and J by 4 bases, with 7 bases between them. The CDR3 loop reads CASSSNAYGYTF. In nucleotides, the CDR3 is TGCGCCAGCAGCTCAAACGCCTATGGCTACACCTTC.

V gene TRBV29-1 combines with J gene TRBJ2-5; 8 nucleotides line up with TRBD2. Per the germline V gene, CDR1 is SQVTM and CDR2 is ANQGSEA. The CDR3 runs to 14 residues. CDR3 coding DNA: TGCGCAGTACTAAAGGCTAGCGGGTACAATGAGCAGTACTTC. Translation: CAVLKASGYNEQYF. The complete variable domain, with remaining parts taken from reference TRBV29-1 and TRBJ2-5, reads SAVISQKPSRDICQRGTSLTIQCQVDSQVTMMFWYRQQPGQSLTLIATANQGSEATYESGFVIDKFPISRPNLTFSTLTVSNMSPEDSSIYLCAVLKASGYNEQYFGPGTRLLVL.

CDR3 loop: CASTRDSGSYNEQFF. CDR3 DNA sequence: TGTGCCAGCACCAGGGACTCCGGGTCCTACAATGAGCAGTTCTTC. The chain is built from TRBV12-3 or TRBV12-4 and TRBJ2-1, with D possibly being TRBD2 (6 bases). This CDR3 has 15 residues. V shed 7 bases and J shed 1 base, with 14 bases lying between them.

The chain carries TRBV9 and TRBJ1-1, with 8 nucleotides matching TRBD1. The ends lost 3 bases at V and 0 bases at J; junction bases unmatched: 4. Germline values: CDR1 SGDLS, CDR2 YYNGEE. CDR3 length equals 15 residues. This CDR3 is CASSDRGGMNTEAFF. The DNA for the CDR3 is TGTGCCAGCAGCGACAGGGGGGGGATGAACACTGAAGCTTTCTTT.

This clonotype was seen more than once but under ten times. The rearrangement uses TRBV28 and TRBJ1-1, with a tentative D call TRBD1 (5 bases). The V end lost 6 bases, the J end lost 0 bases, and 17 bases lay between the germline ends. Germline V CDR1 and CDR2: MDHEN, SYDVKM. The CDR3 contains 16 residues. The CDR3 here is CASRGPGATMNTEAFF. The DNA for the CDR3 is TGTGCCAGCAGGGGGCCTGGGGCTACGATGAACACTGAAGCTTTCTTT.

This clonotype was observed a handful of times. The CDR3 nucleotides read TGCAGTGCTAGAGAGGGGGCTTTAGCCAAAAACATTCAGTACTTC. Translation gives CSAREGALAKNIQYF. The gene calls are TRBV20-1 and TRBJ2-4, with a weak D call TRBD1 (6 bases). The germline V gene encodes CDR1 DFQATT and CDR2 SNEGSKA (reference sequence). This CDR3 comprises 15 residues. V lost 0 bases and J lost 0, with 9 bases in between.

The rearrangement links TRBV29-1 to TRBJ1-2, with TRBD1 matching over 10 bases. V dropped 5 bases and J dropped 4; count of bases not matched to a gene: 7. Germline CDR1 reads SQVTM; CDR2 reads ANQGSEA. The CDR3 has 14 amino acids. CDR3 sequence (DNA): TGCAGCGTTCGAAGACAGGGGGCATCCTATGGCTACACCTTC. Translating gives CSVRRQGASYGYTF.

This clonotype came up many times. CDR3 coding DNA: TGTGCCAGCAGTGGAGACAGGCTCCTAGCCAAAAACATTCAGTACTTC. Its protein product is CASSGDRLLAKNIQYF. The rearrangement joins TRBV25-1 to TRBJ2-4, with D possibly TRBD1 on 6 matching bases. Deletions cut 4 bases from V and 0 bases from J, with 13 bases between. Germline V CDR1 and CDR2: MGHDK, SYGVNS. This CDR3 region has 16 residues.